Detailed here is one TCR beta chain. Antigen: not known. These data originate in a study of vaccination and CD4 T cells after COVID-19. Across the study: Post-COVID draws followed diagnosis by a median roughly 100 days (range 35 to 161).

Sequencing of the DNA from cultured CD4+ T cells was carried out with the Oncomine TCR Beta short-read assay. TCRdb independently ran MiXCR on the PCR reads; one entry per CDR3 protein. The data contain some 23,000 distinct CDR3 sequences, about 64% of them singletons. Unmatched junction bases numbered 4, after V lost 3 bases and J lost 0 bases. In germline, CDR1 is DFQATT, CDR2 SNEGSKA (reference sequence). The CDR3 is 14 residues long. As to treatment: approximately 10-day PBMC culture with coronavirus spike peptide pools or control peptides (ViraFEST assay). Antigen-specific T cells were expanded with peptide pools by ViraFEST, and TCRs were then sequenced. It was with roughly 9.6 IU/ml IL-2 and around 9.5 ug/ml peptide pools that more than 1.5 million PBMCs per well were cultured.

The chain has TRBV20-1 and TRBJ1-1; 7 bases fit TRBD1. Sequenced here: CD4+ T cells from blood, cultured in vitro, sampled after SARS-CoV-2 vaccination. The TCR sequence derives from a human donor who received a COVID-19 vaccine. Written as DNA, the CDR3 is TGCAGTGCTAGGACAGGGACTATGAACACTGAAGCTTTCTTT. As protein: CSARTGTMNTEAFF.